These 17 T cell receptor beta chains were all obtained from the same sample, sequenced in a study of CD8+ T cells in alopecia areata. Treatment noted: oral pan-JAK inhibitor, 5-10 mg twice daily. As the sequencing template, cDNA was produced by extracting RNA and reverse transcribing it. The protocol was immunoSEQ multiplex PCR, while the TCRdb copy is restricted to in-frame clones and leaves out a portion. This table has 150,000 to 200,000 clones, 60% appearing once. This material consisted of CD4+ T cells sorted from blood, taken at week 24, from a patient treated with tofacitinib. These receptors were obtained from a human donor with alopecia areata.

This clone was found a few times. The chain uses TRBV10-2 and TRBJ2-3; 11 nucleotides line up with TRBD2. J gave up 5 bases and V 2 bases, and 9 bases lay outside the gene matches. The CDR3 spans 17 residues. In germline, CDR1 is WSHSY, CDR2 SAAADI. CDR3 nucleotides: TGCGCCAGCAGTGAGCGACGGCTAGCGGGGGGCGTAGATACGCAGTATTTT. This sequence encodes CASSERRLAGGVDTQYF.

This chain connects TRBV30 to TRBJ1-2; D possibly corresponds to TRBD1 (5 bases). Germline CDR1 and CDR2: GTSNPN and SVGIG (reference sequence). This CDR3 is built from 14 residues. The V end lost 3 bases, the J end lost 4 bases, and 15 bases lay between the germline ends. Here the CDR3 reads CAWRSLPGSYGYTF. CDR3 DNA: TGTGCCTGGAGGTCCCTACCAGGGAGCTATGGCTACACCTTC.

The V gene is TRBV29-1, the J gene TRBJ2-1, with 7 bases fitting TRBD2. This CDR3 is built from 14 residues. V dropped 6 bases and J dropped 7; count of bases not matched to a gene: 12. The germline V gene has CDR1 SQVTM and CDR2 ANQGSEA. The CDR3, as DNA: TGCAGCGTCTTGGGGGGACTATACTATAATGAGCAGTTCTTC. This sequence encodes CSVLGGLYYNEQFF.

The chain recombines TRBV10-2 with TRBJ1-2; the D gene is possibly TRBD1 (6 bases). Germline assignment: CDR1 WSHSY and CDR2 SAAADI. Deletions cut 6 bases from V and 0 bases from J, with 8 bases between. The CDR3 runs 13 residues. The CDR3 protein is CASRRGTNYGYTF. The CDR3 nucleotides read TGCGCCAGCAGGAGGGGGACTAACTATGGCTACACCTTC.

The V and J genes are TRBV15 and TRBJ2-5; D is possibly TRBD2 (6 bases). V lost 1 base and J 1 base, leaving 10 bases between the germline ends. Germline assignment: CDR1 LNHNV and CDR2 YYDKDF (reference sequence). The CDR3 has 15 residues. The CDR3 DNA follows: TGTGCCACCAGCAGAGCGCGGGGTACCCAAGAGACCCAGTACTTC. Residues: CATSRARGTQETQYF.

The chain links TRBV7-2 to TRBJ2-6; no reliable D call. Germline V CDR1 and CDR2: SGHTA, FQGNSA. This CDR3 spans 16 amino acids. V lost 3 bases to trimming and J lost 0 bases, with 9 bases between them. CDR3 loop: CASSFSASSGANVLTF. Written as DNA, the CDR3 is TGTGCCAGCAGCTTCAGTGCTAGCTCTGGGGCCAACGTCCTGACTTTC.

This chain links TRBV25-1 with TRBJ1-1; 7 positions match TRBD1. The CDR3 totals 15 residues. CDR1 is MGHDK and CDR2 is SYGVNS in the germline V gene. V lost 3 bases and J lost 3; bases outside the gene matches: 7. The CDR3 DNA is TGTGCCAGCAGTGACACAGGGGCGGAGGACACTGAAGCTTTCTTT. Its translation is CASSDTGAEDTEAFF.

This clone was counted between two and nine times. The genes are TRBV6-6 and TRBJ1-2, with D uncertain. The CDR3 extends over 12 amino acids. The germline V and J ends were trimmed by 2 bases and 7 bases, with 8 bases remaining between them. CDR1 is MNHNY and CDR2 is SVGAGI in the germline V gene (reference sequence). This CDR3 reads CASSYEGGGYTF. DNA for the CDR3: TGTGCCAGCAGTTACGAGGGAGGTGGCTACACCTTC.

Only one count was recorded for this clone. In DNA form, the CDR3 reads TGTGCCAGCAGCTTGGGGGCAGGCAACTATGGCTACACCTTC. Translation: CASSLGAGNYGYTF. This chain joins TRBV7-9 and TRBJ1-2, with D perhaps matching TRBD1 (6 bases). Germline values: CDR1 SEHNR, CDR2 FQNEAQ (reference sequence). The CDR3 extends over 14 amino acids. V lost 3 bases to trimming and J lost 2 bases, with 10 bases between them.

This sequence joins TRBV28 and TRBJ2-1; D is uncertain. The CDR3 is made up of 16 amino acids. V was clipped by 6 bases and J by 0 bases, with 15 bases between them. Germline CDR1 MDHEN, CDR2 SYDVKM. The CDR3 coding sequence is TGTGCCAGCAGCCATAGAGCGAGAAGCTCCTACAATGAGCAGTTCTTC. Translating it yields CASSHRARSSYNEQFF. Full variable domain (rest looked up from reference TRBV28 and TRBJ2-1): DVKVTQSSRYLVKRTGEKVFLECVQDMDHENMFWYRQDPGLGLRLIYFSYDVKMKEKGDIPEGYSVSREKKERFSLILESASTNQTSMYLCASSHRARSSYNEQFFGPGTRLTVL.

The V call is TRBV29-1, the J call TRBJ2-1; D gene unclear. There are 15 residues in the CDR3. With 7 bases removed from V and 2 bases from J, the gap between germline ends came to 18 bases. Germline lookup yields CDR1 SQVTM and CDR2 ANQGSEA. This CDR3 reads CSGLRLLTAYNEQFF. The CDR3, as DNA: TGCAGCGGACTCCGACTTTTAACCGCCTACAATGAGCAGTTCTTC.

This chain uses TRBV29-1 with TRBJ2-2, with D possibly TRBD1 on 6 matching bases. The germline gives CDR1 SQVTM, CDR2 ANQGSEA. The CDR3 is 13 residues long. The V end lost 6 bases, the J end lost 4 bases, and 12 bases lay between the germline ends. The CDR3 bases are TGCAGCGTCCGGGACACACTCACCGGGGAGCTGTTTTTT. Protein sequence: CSVRDTLTGELFF.

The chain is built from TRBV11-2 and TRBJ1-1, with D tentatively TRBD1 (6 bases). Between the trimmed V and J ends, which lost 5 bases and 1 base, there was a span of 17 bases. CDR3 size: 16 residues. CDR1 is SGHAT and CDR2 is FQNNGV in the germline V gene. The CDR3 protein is CASSVSYRARNTEAFF. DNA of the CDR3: TGTGCCAGCAGCGTATCGTACAGGGCGAGGAACACTGAAGCTTTCTTT. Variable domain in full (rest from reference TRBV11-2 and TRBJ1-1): EAGVAQSPRYKIIEKRQSVAFWCNPISGHATLYWYQQILGQGPKLLIQFQNNGVVDDSQLPKDRFSAERLKGVDSTLKIQPAKLEDSAVYLCASSVSYRARNTEAFFGQGTRLTVV.

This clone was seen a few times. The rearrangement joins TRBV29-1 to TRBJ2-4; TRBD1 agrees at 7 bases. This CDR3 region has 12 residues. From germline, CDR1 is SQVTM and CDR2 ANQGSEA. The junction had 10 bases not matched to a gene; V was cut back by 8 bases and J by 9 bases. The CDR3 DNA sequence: TGCAGCCCGAGGGACAGCCGGGGCATTCAGTACTTC. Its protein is CSPRDSRGIQYF.

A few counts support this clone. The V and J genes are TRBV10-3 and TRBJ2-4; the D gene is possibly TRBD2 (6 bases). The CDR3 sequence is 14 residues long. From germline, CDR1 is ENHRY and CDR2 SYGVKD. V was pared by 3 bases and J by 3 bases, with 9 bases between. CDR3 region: CAISDQGGKNIQYF. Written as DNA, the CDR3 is TGTGCCATCAGTGACCAGGGAGGCAAAAACATTCAGTACTTC.

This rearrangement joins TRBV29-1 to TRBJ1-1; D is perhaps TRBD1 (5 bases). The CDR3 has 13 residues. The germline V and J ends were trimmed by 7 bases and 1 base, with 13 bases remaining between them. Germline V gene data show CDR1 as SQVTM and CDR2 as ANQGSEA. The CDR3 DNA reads TGCAGCGGGGACGCCAGATCGAACACTGAAGCTTTCTTT. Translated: CSGDARSNTEAFF.

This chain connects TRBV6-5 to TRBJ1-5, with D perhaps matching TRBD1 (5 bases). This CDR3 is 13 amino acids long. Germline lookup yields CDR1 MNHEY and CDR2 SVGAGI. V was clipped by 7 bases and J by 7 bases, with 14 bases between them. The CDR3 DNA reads TGTGCCAGCAATCGACGTGGGGGACAGCCCCAGCATTTT. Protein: CASNRRGGQPQHF.